This T cell receptor (beta chain) derives from a study of Tregs in tolerant kidney transplant recipients. Study-wide results and caveats: Biological reproducibility was not directly addressed in this study. For some patients, primers changed over time, blocking nucleotide-level comparison. Expanding Tregs on activated donor B cells appeared to best identify donor-specific TCRbeta clones.

Repertoires were generated with immunoSEQ multiplex PCR, while TCRdb's copy carries only in-frame clones and drops some. The data show fewer than 95,000 clones, with roughly 93% seen just once and roughly 1.7% held by the top ten. Per the germline V gene, CDR1 is SGHNT and CDR2 is YYREEE (reference sequence). J was trimmed by 0 bases and V by 3 bases; bases with no gene match: 3. The CDR3 has 16 amino acids. Related graft donors supplied nonmyeloablative bone marrow transplants, and mixed chimerism was transient. Unstimulated Tregs (CD4+CD25+CD127-) and CD4+CD25- non-Tregs were sorted from PBMCs. Remarks on this clone: Its matching antigen is unknown.

The chain uses TRBV5-4 and TRBJ1-4, with 9 bases matching TRBD1. The source of this sequence is a human patient who received a combined kidney and bone marrow transplant. Some T cells may trace back to the graft donor. Specimen: CD4+ T cells from blood (PBMCs), collected 12 months after the transplant. The CDR3 bases are TGTGCCAGCAGCTGGGGGACAGGGTCAACTAATGAAAAACTGTTTTTT. Its protein product is CASSWGTGSTNEKLFF.